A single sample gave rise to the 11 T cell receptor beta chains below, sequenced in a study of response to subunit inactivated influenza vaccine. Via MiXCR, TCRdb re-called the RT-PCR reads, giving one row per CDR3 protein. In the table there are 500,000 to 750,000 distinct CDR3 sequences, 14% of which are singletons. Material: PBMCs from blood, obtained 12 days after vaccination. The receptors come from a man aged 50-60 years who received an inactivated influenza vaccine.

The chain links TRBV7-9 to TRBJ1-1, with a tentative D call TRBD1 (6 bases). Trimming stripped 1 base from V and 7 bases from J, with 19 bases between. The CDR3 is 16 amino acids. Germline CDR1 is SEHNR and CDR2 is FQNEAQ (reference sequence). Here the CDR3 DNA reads TGTGCCAGCAGCTTAGGCTCGGGGGCACGTCGTTTTGAAGCTTTCTTT. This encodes CASSLGSGARRFEAFF.

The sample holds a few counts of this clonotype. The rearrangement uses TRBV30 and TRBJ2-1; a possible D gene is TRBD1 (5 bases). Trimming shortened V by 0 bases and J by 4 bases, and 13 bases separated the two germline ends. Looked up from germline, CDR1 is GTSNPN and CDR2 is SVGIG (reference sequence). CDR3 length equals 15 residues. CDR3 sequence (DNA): TGTGCCTGGAGTGTAAGGGGCCTTGCGTACAATGAGCAGTTCTTC. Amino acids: CAWSVRGLAYNEQFF.

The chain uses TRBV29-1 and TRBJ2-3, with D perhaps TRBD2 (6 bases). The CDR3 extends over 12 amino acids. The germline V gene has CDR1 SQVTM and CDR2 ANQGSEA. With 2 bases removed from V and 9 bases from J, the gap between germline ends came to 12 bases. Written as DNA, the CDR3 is TGCAGCGTTGAACAAGGACGGGGGACGCAGTATTTT. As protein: CSVEQGRGTQYF.

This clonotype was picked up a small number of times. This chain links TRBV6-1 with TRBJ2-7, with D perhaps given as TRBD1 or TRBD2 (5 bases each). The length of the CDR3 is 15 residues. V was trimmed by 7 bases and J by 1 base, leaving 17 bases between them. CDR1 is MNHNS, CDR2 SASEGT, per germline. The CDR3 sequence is CASIQWQGGSYEQYF. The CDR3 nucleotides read TGTGCCAGCATTCAGTGGCAGGGCGGGTCCTACGAGCAGTACTTC.

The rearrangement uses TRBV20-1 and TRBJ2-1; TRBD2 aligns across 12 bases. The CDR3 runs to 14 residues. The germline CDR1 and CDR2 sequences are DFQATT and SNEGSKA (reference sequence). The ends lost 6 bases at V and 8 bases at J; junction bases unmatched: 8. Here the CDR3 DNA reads TGCAGTGCGGAGACTAGCGGGAGTCCGGATGAGCAGTTCTTC. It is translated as CSAETSGSPDEQFF.

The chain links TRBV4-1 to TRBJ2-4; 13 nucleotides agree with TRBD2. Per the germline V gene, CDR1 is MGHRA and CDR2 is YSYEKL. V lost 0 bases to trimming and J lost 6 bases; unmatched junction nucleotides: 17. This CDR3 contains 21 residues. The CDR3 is CASSQEPPRTSGSRRLNIQYF. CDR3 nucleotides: TGCGCCAGCAGCCAAGAGCCCCCCCGGACTAGCGGGAGTCGAAGGCTAAACATTCAGTACTTC.

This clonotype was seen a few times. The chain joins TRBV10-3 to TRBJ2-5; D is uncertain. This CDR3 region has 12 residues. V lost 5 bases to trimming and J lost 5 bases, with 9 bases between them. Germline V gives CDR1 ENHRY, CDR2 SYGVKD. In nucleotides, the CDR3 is TGTGCCATCAGTCGGACGGAGGAGACCCAGTACTTC. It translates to CAISRTEETQYF.

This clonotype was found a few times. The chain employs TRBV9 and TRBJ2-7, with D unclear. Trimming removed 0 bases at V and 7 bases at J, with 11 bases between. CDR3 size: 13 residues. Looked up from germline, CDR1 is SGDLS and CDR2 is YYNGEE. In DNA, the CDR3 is TGTGCCAGCAGCGTAGCGGCCATAGGGGAGCAGTACTTC. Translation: CASSVAAIGEQYF.

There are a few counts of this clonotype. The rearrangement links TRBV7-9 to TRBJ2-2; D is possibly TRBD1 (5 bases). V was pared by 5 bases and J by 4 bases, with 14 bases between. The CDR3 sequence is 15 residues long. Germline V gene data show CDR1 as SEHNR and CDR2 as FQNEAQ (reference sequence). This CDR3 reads CASSPDTFRTGELFF. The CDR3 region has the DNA TGTGCCAGCAGCCCGGACACCTTCCGCACCGGGGAGCTGTTTTTT.

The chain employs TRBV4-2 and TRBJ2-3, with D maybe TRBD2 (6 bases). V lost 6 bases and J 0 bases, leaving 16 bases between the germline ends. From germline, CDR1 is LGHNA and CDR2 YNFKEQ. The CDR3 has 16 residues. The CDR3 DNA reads TGTGCCAGCAGAGGAACGGGGGACGGGAGCACAGATACGCAGTATTTT. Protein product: CASRGTGDGSTDTQYF.

In DNA form, the CDR3 reads TGTGCCACCTGTAAGGGACTAGCGAACACCGGGGAGCTGTTTTTT. It codes for CATCKGLANTGELFF. J is TRBJ2-2 and V is TRBV28; 8 bases fit TRBD2. This CDR3 contains 15 residues. Germline CDR1 is MDHEN and CDR2 is SYDVKM. V lost 10 bases and J lost 0; bases outside the gene matches: 7.